This TCR beta chain appears in the sequencing data of a study of blood T cells in healthy people across ages. Study at large: Researchers report that template switching captured about one barcoded beta molecule per two T cells. Study outcomes and limitations: Long-lived donors carried more naive CD4+ cells and greater diversity than aged donors.

CDR1 and CDR2 from the germline V gene are DFQATT and SNEGSKA (reference sequence). V lost 2 bases, J lost 0 bases, and 9 bases lay in between. The CDR3 sequence is 14 residues long. The table lists this clonotype with many counts. What it recognizes is unknown. Through a sample-barcoded 5' primer and a J-beta primer mix, a second PCR was run for 7 to 11 cycles. Using its own MiXCR run on the 5' RACE reads, TCRdb lists one record per CDR3 protein. The sample carries over 550,000 distinct CDR3 sequences, approximately 30% recorded once. Healthy individuals of Caucasian origin from Russia, aged roughly 6 to 100, served as donors. Roughly 10 milliliters of peripheral blood were drawn from each donor into EDTA-treated tubes.

V and J are TRBV20-1 and TRBJ2-3; D gene uncertain. Sample: blood. The source is a woman at least 80 years old in good health. The chain's CDR3 is CSARPVTSTDTQYF. CDR3 nucleotides: TGCAGTGCTAGACCAGTGACTAGCACAGATACGCAGTATTTT.